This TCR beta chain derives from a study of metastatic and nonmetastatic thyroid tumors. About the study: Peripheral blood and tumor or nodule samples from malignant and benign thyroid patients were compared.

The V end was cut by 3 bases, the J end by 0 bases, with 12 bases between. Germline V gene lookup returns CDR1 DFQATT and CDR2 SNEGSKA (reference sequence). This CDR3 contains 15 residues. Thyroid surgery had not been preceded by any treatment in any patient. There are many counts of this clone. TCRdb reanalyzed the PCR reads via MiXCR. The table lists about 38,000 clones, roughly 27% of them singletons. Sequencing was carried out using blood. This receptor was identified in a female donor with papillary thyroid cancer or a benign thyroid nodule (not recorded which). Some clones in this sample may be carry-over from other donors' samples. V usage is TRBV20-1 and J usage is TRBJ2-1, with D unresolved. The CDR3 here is CSASQSWGSYNEQFF. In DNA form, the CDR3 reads TGCAGTGCTAGCCAATCCTGGGGCTCCTACAATGAGCAGTTCTTC.